A single sample gave rise to the 28 T cell receptor beta chains below, sequenced in a study of shared clonotypes between healthy human individuals. TCRdb's table, derived via immunoSEQ multiplex PCR, lists solely in-frame clones and lacks some. The table lists 2 million to 2.5 million clones, approximately 93% of them singletons. The source material was naive CD4+ T cells from PBMCs. Subset given: CD45RA+ positively selected. The receptors derive from a young man in good health. Some clones in this sample may be carry-over from other donors' samples.

This clone was seen a single time. J is TRBJ2-1 and V is TRBV7-9, with TRBD2 matching over 9 bases. There are 16 residues in the CDR3. V gave up 7 bases and J gave up 9 bases; unmatched junction bases: 16. Per the germline V gene, CDR1 is SEHNR and CDR2 is FQNEAQ (reference sequence). In DNA form, the CDR3 reads TGTGCCAGCAACCCCTGGCGGGAGGGCCTAAGGGGTGAGCAGTTCTTC. It yields the protein CASNPWREGLRGEQFF.

This clone is a singleton in its sample. V usage is TRBV7-3 and J usage is TRBJ2-3; no firm D call. Germline lookup yields CDR1 SGHTA and CDR2 FQGTGA. CDR3 length: 15 amino acids. Trimming pared 0 bases from V and 2 bases from J, leaving 9 bases between. The CDR3 region has the DNA TGTGCCAGCAGCTTAACTGGTCATACCACAGATACGCAGTATTTT. The encoded protein is CASSLTGHTTDTQYF. Supplemented by reference TRBV7-3 and TRBJ2-3, the full variable domain reads GAGVSQTPSNKVTEKGKYVELRCDPISGHTALYWYRQSLGQGPEFLIYFQGTGAADDSGLPNDRFFAVRPEGSVSTLKIQRTERGDSAVYLCASSLTGHTTDTQYFGPGTRLTVL.

The table lists this clone with a few counts. J is TRBJ2-7 and V is TRBV7-9, with TRBD2 matching 12 bases. The CDR3 consists of 16 residues. Germline CDR1 reads SEHNR; CDR2 reads FQNEAQ (reference sequence). The trim removed 1 base at V and 5 bases at J, leaving 6 bases unmatched. CDR3 protein: CASSLGLAGAYNEQYF. CDR3 DNA: TGTGCCAGCAGCTTAGGACTAGCGGGAGCATACAACGAGCAGTACTTC.

A word on this clone: This same CDR3 is encoded by further DNA sequences in the sample. This chain joins TRBV28 and TRBJ1-2, with no clear D. The V end was cut by 2 bases, the J end by 5 bases, with 6 bases between. CDR1 MDHEN and CDR2 SYDVKM come from the germline V gene. This CDR3 is built from 12 residues. The CDR3 reads CASSLGGYGYTF. The CDR3 nucleotides are TGTGCCAGCAGTTTAGGAGGGTATGGCTACACCTTC.

The chain carries TRBV28 and TRBJ1-2, with D tentatively TRBD1 (5 bases). Germline values: CDR1 MDHEN, CDR2 SYDVKM. The CDR3 runs 14 residues. Trimming stripped 3 bases from V and 6 bases from J, with 14 bases between. This CDR3 is CASSFPTRGDGYTF. CDR3 nucleotides: TGTGCCAGCAGTTTTCCCACCCGGGGGGATGGCTACACCTTC.

The chain has TRBV18 and TRBJ1-2; D remains ambiguous. The CDR3 runs 16 residues. The V gene lost 6 bases and the J gene lost 4 bases, with 21 bases spanning the gap. Germline CDR1 and CDR2: KGHSH and LQKENI. The CDR3 DNA follows: TGTGCCAGCTCGTTAAATGGACCGCCGGCTACCTATGGCTACACCTTC. The encoded protein is CASSLNGPPATYGYTF.

This clone was detected once. The chain is built from TRBV5-1 and TRBJ2-4, with D possibly being TRBD2 (5 bases). The CDR3 spans 14 residues. The germline gives CDR1 SGHRS, CDR2 YFSETQ. V was clipped by 6 bases and J by 0 bases, with 10 bases between them. As DNA, the CDR3 is TGCGCCAGCACTCCGGGGATAGCCAAAAACATTCAGTACTTC. Amino acid sequence: CASTPGIAKNIQYF.

The chain is built from TRBV5-4 and TRBJ1-3; unclear D gene. Germline lookup yields CDR1 SGHNT and CDR2 YYREEE (reference sequence). The CDR3 runs 13 residues. Trimming pared 7 bases from V and 3 bases from J, leaving 11 bases between. This chain's CDR3 is CASAVGFGNTIYF. The CDR3 nucleotides are TGTGCCAGCGCCGTAGGGTTTGGAAACACCATATATTTT.

This rearrangement joins TRBV2 to TRBJ2-5; 7 positions agree with TRBD2. Trimming removed 5 bases from V and 3 bases from J; junction bases left unmatched: 9. The CDR3 spans 15 residues. Germline CDR1 reads SNHLY; CDR2 reads FYNNEI. CDR3 in DNA: TGTGCCAGCAGTTATCGCCTAGGGACTAAAGAGACCCAGTACTTC. Translated: CASSYRLGTKETQYF.

Turning to this clone: This same CDR3 is encoded by further DNA sequences in the sample. The chain recombines TRBV30 with TRBJ1-3, with unresolved D. This CDR3 has 12 amino acids. Between the trimmed V and J ends, which lost 0 bases and 7 bases, there was a span of 7 bases. Per the germline V gene, CDR1 is GTSNPN and CDR2 is SVGIG (reference sequence). CDR3 coding DNA: TGTGCCTGGAGTGTCTCGGGGAACACCATATATTTT. It yields the protein CAWSVSGNTIYF.

This clone occurred once. The rearrangement uses TRBV6-5 and TRBJ1-2; 8 bases match TRBD1. Unmatched junction bases numbered 5, after V lost 4 bases and J lost 4 bases. The CDR3 totals 14 residues. Germline assignment: CDR1 MNHEY and CDR2 SVGAGI. CDR3 bases: TGTGCCAGCAGTTTCGGACAGGGTGTCTATGGCTACACCTTC. Translation: CASSFGQGVYGYTF.

V is TRBV10-1 and J is TRBJ2-3; 8 nucleotides match TRBD1. V lost 3 bases and J lost 5; bases outside the gene matches: 1. The CDR3 covers 13 residues. CDR1 and CDR2 (germline): WNHNN, SYGVQD (reference sequence). CDR3 in DNA: TGCGCCAGCAGTGATACAGGGGGAGATACGCAGTATTTT. It codes for CASSDTGGDTQYF.

The chain joins TRBV7-8 to TRBJ2-3; the D is unclear. Germline assignment: CDR1 SGHVS and CDR2 FQNEAQ. The CDR3 extends over 15 amino acids. Trimming cost V 4 bases and J 3 bases, with 14 bases left between them. The CDR3 protein is CASSYRRLETDTQYF. As DNA, the CDR3 is TGTGCCAGCAGCTATAGGCGGCTAGAGACAGATACGCAGTATTTT.

V gene TRBV5-1 combines with J gene TRBJ2-2; tentatively, D is TRBD1 (6 bases). In germline, CDR1 is SGHRS, CDR2 YFSETQ. The CDR3 covers 14 residues. Trimming pared 1 base from V and 6 bases from J, leaving 10 bases between. CDR3: CASSLLQGAGELFF. The CDR3, as DNA: TGCGCCAGCAGCTTGCTACAGGGCGCCGGGGAGCTGTTTTTT. The whole variable domain, filled in from reference TRBV5-1 and TRBJ2-2, reads KAGVTQTPRYLIKTRGQQVTLSCSPISGHRSVSWYQQTPGQGLQFLFEYFSETQRNKGNFPGRFSGRQFSNSRSEMNVSTLELGDSALYLCASSLLQGAGELFFGEGSRLTVL.

This rearrangement joins TRBV5-4 to TRBJ2-7, with 7 bases identical to TRBD2. Germline V gene data show CDR1 as SGHNT and CDR2 as YYREEE (reference sequence). This CDR3 contains 15 residues. V shed 3 bases, J shed 3 bases, and the junction held 9 bases outside the gene matches. The CDR3 here is CASSWGEGTFYEQYF. The DNA for the CDR3 is TGTGCCAGCAGCTGGGGGGAGGGGACCTTCTACGAGCAGTACTTC.

J is TRBJ2-6 and V is TRBV6-7; D possibly corresponds to TRBD2 (5 bases). TRBV6-7 is identified as an open reading frame with a role that is uncertain. Trimming removed 0 bases from V and 0 bases from J, with 6 bases in between. The CDR3 extends over 16 amino acids. As DNA, the CDR3 is TGTGCCAGCAGTTACTCGGGGAGCTCTGGGGCCAACGTCCTGACTTTC. Amino acid sequence: CASSYSGSSGANVLTF.

The chain recombines TRBV11-2 with TRBJ2-7, with D possibly matching TRBD1 (5 bases). V dropped 3 bases and J dropped 2 bases, with 8 bases sitting between them. This CDR3 spans 13 amino acids. Germline loops: CDR1 SGHAT, CDR2 FQNNGV. The CDR3 protein is CASSLGPTYEQYF. The CDR3 coding sequence is TGTGCCAGCAGCTTGGGGCCCACCTACGAGCAGTACTTC.

The V gene is TRBV19, the J gene TRBJ1-1; TRBD1 matches at 8 bases. This CDR3 is built from 12 residues. The V gene end was trimmed by 5 bases and the J gene end by 11 bases; junction bases not matched to a gene: 7. Looked up from germline, CDR1 is LNHDA and CDR2 is SQIVND (reference sequence). Here the CDR3 reads CASSLNRGAAFF. The DNA for the CDR3 is TGTGCCAGTAGTCTTAACAGGGGGGCCGCTTTCTTT.

There are a few counts of this clone. The genes are TRBV6-5 and TRBJ1-5; D ambiguous. Germline V gene data show CDR1 as MNHEY and CDR2 as SVGAGI. The CDR3 spans 15 residues. Trimming removed 11 bases at V and 6 bases at J, with 23 bases between. The CDR3 sequence is CASSRGIPGGQPQHF. The CDR3 coding sequence is TGTGCCTCAAGCCGGGGAATCCCAGGAGGTCAGCCCCAGCATTTT.

The J gene is TRBJ1-5, the V gene TRBV28; no definite D call. Deletions cut 8 bases from V and 7 bases from J, with 12 bases between. Per germline, CDR1 MDHEN and CDR2 SYDVKM. This CDR3 region has 12 residues. CDR3 loop: CASAGEGQPQHF. The CDR3 DNA is TGTGCCAGCGCTGGGGAGGGCCAGCCCCAGCATTTT.

The CDR3 is CASSLAETGGTEQFF. The CDR3 coding sequence is TGTGCCAGCAGCTTGGCCGAGACAGGGGGAACTGAGCAGTTCTTC. J is TRBJ2-1 and V is TRBV5-4, with 9 bases lining up with TRBD1. The junction had 7 bases not matched to a gene; V was cut back by 0 bases and J by 9 bases. This CDR3 spans 15 amino acids. Germline CDR1 and CDR2: SGHNT and YYREEE (reference sequence).

The V call is TRBV2, the J call TRBJ2-7, with 8 bases fitting TRBD1. The CDR3 runs to 17 residues. The germline V gene encodes CDR1 SNHLY and CDR2 FYNNEI. Trimming at V came to 4 bases and at J to 2 bases, leaving 13 bases not matched to a gene. The CDR3, as DNA: TGTGCCAGCAGTGTCCAGAGGGACAGGAGATCTACCTACGAGCAGTACTTC. Protein sequence: CASSVQRDRRSTYEQYF.

This clone has a single count. The chain is built from TRBV2 and TRBJ2-7; 7 positions match TRBD1. CDR3 length equals 12 residues. Germline trimming cut 4 bases from V and 6 bases from J; bases unmatched to any gene: 3. Germline-derived CDR1 and CDR2 are SNHLY and FYNNEI. CDR3: CASSVTGIEQYF. The CDR3 bases are TGTGCCAGCAGTGTGACAGGGATCGAGCAGTACTTC.

CDR3 amino acids: CASSRTLAGFTGELFF. The CDR3 DNA reads TGTGCCAGCAGTAGAACCCTAGCGGGATTCACCGGGGAGCTGTTTTTT. The genes are TRBV27 and TRBJ2-2; 9 nucleotides agree with TRBD2. CDR1 is MNHEY and CDR2 is SMNVEV in the germline V gene (reference sequence). The ends lost 5 bases at V and 4 bases at J; junction bases unmatched: 8. This CDR3 is 16 amino acids long.

V gene TRBV5-4 combines with J gene TRBJ2-7, with 8 bases identical to TRBD2. V trimming: 2 bases; J trimming: 2 bases; junction bases outside the gene matches: 6. The CDR3 has 15 amino acids. CDR1 is SGHNT and CDR2 is YYREEE in the germline V gene (reference sequence). The CDR3 nucleotides are TGTGCCAGCAGCTTTCCGGCGGGAGGAACCTACGAGCAGTACTTC. Its protein is CASSFPAGGTYEQYF.

The V and J genes are TRBV6-5 and TRBJ1-4; a weak D match, TRBD1 (5 bases). With 6 bases removed from V and 0 bases from J, the gap between germline ends came to 8 bases. There are 14 residues in the CDR3. Germline values: CDR1 MNHEY, CDR2 SVGAGI. The chain's CDR3 is CASSHRSTNEKLFF. The CDR3 bases are TGTGCCAGCAGCCACAGGTCAACTAATGAAAAACTGTTTTTT.

V and J are TRBV2 and TRBJ2-3, with 12 bases matching TRBD2. The CDR3 has 17 amino acids. After removal of 6 bases from V and 2 bases from J, the junction contained 9 bases not matched to a gene. Germline-derived CDR1 and CDR2 are SNHLY and FYNNEI. CDR3 in amino acids: CASREGTSGLYTDTQYF. In DNA form, the CDR3 reads TGTGCCAGCAGAGAGGGGACTAGCGGGCTTTACACAGATACGCAGTATTTT.

V is TRBV28 and J is TRBJ1-2, with unresolved D. The CDR3 sequence is 16 residues long. With 2 bases removed from V and 6 bases from J, the gap between germline ends came to 19 bases. Germline V gene lookup returns CDR1 MDHEN and CDR2 SYDVKM. CDR3 bases: TGTGCCAGCAGTTTAAAATTTGGTGGGCAGGATCATGGCTACACCTTC. Protein sequence: CASSLKFGGQDHGYTF.